This T cell receptor (beta chain) is from a study of cytomegalovirus exposure and HLA in healthy donors. Overall study results and limits: Cytomegalovirus-associated status was assigned to more than 150 TCR beta chains. A later analysis by the authors found several of the most significant clusters apparently linked to common viral pathogens. It was likely that a cluster of highly shared sequence variants was a sequencing artifact. The records held CMV serostatus as the only immune exposure information.

V shed 2 bases and J shed 3 bases, with 13 bases lying between them. The CDR3 consists of 15 residues. The germline V gene has CDR1 SGHAT and CDR2 FQNNGV. This clone showed up just a few times. Antigen: not known. The PCR used 60 Vbeta and 13 Jbeta primers. Clones were read by immunoSEQ multiplex PCR, and TCRdb kept only the in-frame ones, dropping some. The sample records around 210,000 clones, around 80% being singletons. This clonotype originated in a boy between 10 and 17 years old in good health and CMV-seronegative. Material: PBMCs. The rearrangement joins TRBV11-2 to TRBJ1-2; perhaps TRBD1 as D (6 bases). Here the CDR3 DNA reads TGTGCCAGCAGCTTATCGGTGGACAGCCACTATGGCTACACCTTC. Its protein product is CASSLSVDSHYGYTF.